Each of the 30 T cell receptor beta chains below was sequenced from the same sample in a study of identical twins. MiXCR was run by TCRdb on the 5' RACE reads, yielding one entry per CDR3 protein. The sample lists fewer than 250,000 distinct CDR3 sequences, approximately 7.9% occurring once. These data also featured in a second study, about yellow fever vaccine responses in identical twins.

Sequenced material: CD8+ T cells sorted from blood. The receptors derive from a woman between 18 and 30 years old in good health.

The rearrangement links TRBV2 to TRBJ2-5; 8 bases align to TRBD1. The CDR3 length is 14 residues. Per the germline V gene, CDR1 is SNHLY and CDR2 is FYNNEI. V gave up 6 bases and J gave up 3 bases; unmatched junction bases: 6. The CDR3 bases are TGTGCCAGCAGGGCAGGGGGCTTAGAAGAGACCCAGTACTTC. Translating gives CASRAGGLEETQYF.

This clonotype has a handful of counts. This chain connects TRBV10-2 to TRBJ2-5, with D tentatively TRBD1 or TRBD2 (5 bases each). The germline V and J ends were trimmed by 6 bases and 4 bases, with 15 bases remaining between them. This CDR3 is 14 amino acids long. Germline CDR1 is WSHSY and CDR2 is SAAADI. CDR3 residues: CASSGDGRGETQYF. CDR3 coding DNA: TGCGCCAGCAGCGGGGACGGACGAGGAGAGACCCAGTACTTC.

This clonotype showed up just a few times. The chain uses TRBV20-1 and TRBJ1-1, with D hard to call. V shed 1 base and J shed 9 bases, with 15 bases lying between them. The CDR3 length is 13 residues. The germline gives CDR1 DFQATT, CDR2 SNEGSKA (reference sequence). The CDR3 DNA reads as TGCAGTGCTAGAGTGGCAGGAGAGTATCAAGCTTTCTTT. Its translation: CSARVAGEYQAFF.

The rearrangement links TRBV27 to TRBJ2-5; the D gene could be TRBD1 or TRBD2 (5 bases each). CDR3 size: 13 residues. Between the trimmed V and J ends, which lost 3 bases and 2 bases, there was a span of 7 bases. Germline values: CDR1 MNHEY, CDR2 SMNVEV (reference sequence). The CDR3 spells CASSLGEQETQYF. The CDR3 nucleotides read TGTGCCAGCAGTTTGGGGGAACAAGAGACCCAGTACTTC.

The V and J genes are TRBV27 and TRBJ2-7, with 7 bases fitting TRBD2. V was clipped by 3 bases and J by 4 bases; unmatched bases: 9. This CDR3 has 15 residues. Per germline, CDR1 MNHEY and CDR2 SMNVEV (reference sequence). As DNA, the CDR3 is TGTGCCAGCAGTTTGGCGGGAGAAGGTCCATACGAGCAGTACTTC. Amino acid sequence: CASSLAGEGPYEQYF.

The rearrangement uses TRBV12-3 or TRBV12-4 and TRBJ2-5; D possibly corresponds to TRBD1 (8 bases). The CDR3 contains 14 residues. Trimming stripped 6 bases from V and 4 bases from J, with 15 bases between. This CDR3 is CASRPTGEGETQYF. CDR3 nucleotide sequence: TGTGCCAGCAGGCCGACAGGGGAGGGAGAGACCCAGTACTTC.

In its sample, this clonotype was seen many times. The chain combines TRBV4-1 with TRBJ1-5, with D maybe TRBD1 (5 bases). The germline gives CDR1 MGHRA, CDR2 YSYEKL. This CDR3 is built from 16 residues. V lost 1 base and J 0 bases, leaving 10 bases between the germline ends. The CDR3 DNA is TGCGCCAGCAGCCAAGGGGGCGGTGATAGCAATCAGCCCCAGCATTTT. Translation: CASSQGGGDSNQPQHF.

This clonotype was seen at least ten times. The gene calls are TRBV6-1 and TRBJ2-7; the match to TRBD1 covers 8 bases. The germline V gene has CDR1 MNHNS and CDR2 SASEGT. There are 14 residues in the CDR3. Trimming cost V 4 bases and J 2 bases; bases outside gene matches: 4. The CDR3 region has the DNA TGTGCCAGCAGTGGAATACAGGGGGCCTACGAGCAGTACGTC. Encoded protein: CASSGIQGAYEQYV.

The V call is TRBV5-1, the J call TRBJ1-6; 10 positions agree with TRBD1. The CDR3 runs 15 residues. After removal of 3 bases from V and 13 bases from J, the junction contained 10 bases not matched to a gene. CDR1 and CDR2 from the germline V gene are SGHRS and YFSETQ. This CDR3 reads CASSWGQGRPLPLHF. Here the CDR3 DNA reads TGCGCCAGCAGCTGGGGACAGGGGCGTCCTCTTCCCCTCCACTTT.

A remark on this clonotype: Given a much more abundant clone one base away, this may be a read error. The genes are TRBV20-1 and TRBJ2-5, with D perhaps matching TRBD2 (5 bases). From germline, CDR1 is DFQATT and CDR2 SNEGSKA (reference sequence). This CDR3 has 16 amino acids. The CDR3 bases are TGCAGTCCTAGAGACATATTTACAGATACTAGGGAGACCCAGTACTTC. Encoded protein: CSPRDIFTDTRETQYF.

The chain has TRBV2 and TRBJ2-1; D call uncertain. This CDR3 comprises 16 residues. From germline, CDR1 is SNHLY and CDR2 FYNNEI. Trimming removed 3 bases at V and 0 bases at J, with 12 bases between. DNA of the CDR3: TGTGCCAGCAGTGAGGATGCAAACAACTCCTACAATGAGCAGTTCTTC. It is translated as CASSEDANNSYNEQFF.

Ten or more counts support this clonotype. V and J are TRBV5-6 and TRBJ2-7; D is undetermined. Per germline, CDR1 SGHDT and CDR2 YYEEEE. This CDR3 region has 12 residues. V gave up 1 base and J gave up 7 bases, with 9 bases separating them. CDR3 loop: CASSLNSIEQYF. In DNA form, the CDR3 reads TGTGCCAGCAGCTTGAACAGTATAGAGCAGTACTTC.

This clonotype was recorded a few times. The J gene is TRBJ2-5, the V gene TRBV3-1; D perhaps matches TRBD1 (5 bases). CDR3 size: 13 residues. CDR1 and CDR2 (germline): LGHDT, YNNKEL (reference sequence). V was trimmed by 5 bases and J by 1 base, leaving 8 bases between them. CDR3 DNA sequence: TGTGCCAGCAGCGGGGCCATCCAAGAGACCCAGTACTTC. Protein product: CASSGAIQETQYF.

The chain links TRBV4-1 to TRBJ2-1; no clear D gene. Germline-derived CDR1 and CDR2 are MGHRA and YSYEKL. Trimming stripped 2 bases from V and 13 bases from J, with 12 bases between. This CDR3 is 12 amino acids long. CDR3 bases: TGCGCCAGCAGCCAAAAACCGGGTGATCAGTTCTTC. As protein: CASSQKPGDQFF.

V usage is TRBV5-1 and J usage is TRBJ2-1; TRBD2 aligns across 7 bases. CDR1 and CDR2 (germline): SGHRS, YFSETQ. With V trimmed by 0 bases and J by 0 bases, 3 bases remained unmatched. The CDR3 totals 16 residues. This CDR3 is CASSLDLAASYNEQFF. In DNA form, the CDR3 reads TGCGCCAGCAGCTTGGACCTAGCGGCCTCCTACAATGAGCAGTTCTTC.

This chain links TRBV6-5 with TRBJ2-2; D possibly corresponds to TRBD1 (6 bases). CDR3 length: 14 residues. V lost 3 bases to trimming and J lost 7 bases, with 12 bases between them. Germline loops: CDR1 MNHEY, CDR2 SVGAGI. The CDR3 here is CASSYGQGNGELFF. CDR3 bases: TGTGCCAGCAGTTATGGCCAGGGGAACGGGGAGCTGTTTTTT.

This clonotype was detected ten times or more. J is TRBJ2-7 and V is TRBV4-1; 10 bases map to TRBD2. The germline gives CDR1 MGHRA, CDR2 YSYEKL. The CDR3 covers 15 residues. V lost 2 bases to trimming and J lost 4 bases; unmatched junction nucleotides: 5. The CDR3 protein is CASSQRSSGSYEQYF. In DNA, the CDR3 is TGCGCCAGCAGCCAAAGATCTAGCGGGAGTTACGAGCAGTACTTC.

This clonotype was seen ten or more times. The chain has TRBV11-1 and TRBJ2-5; the D gene is possibly TRBD1 (6 bases). The CDR3 sequence is 15 residues long. Germline V lookup: CDR1 SGHAT, CDR2 FQDESV (reference sequence). The V end lost 4 bases, the J end lost 4 bases, and 16 bases lay between the germline ends. CDR3 amino acids: CASSYPGQFPETQYF. CDR3 bases: TGTGCCAGCAGCTACCCTGGACAGTTTCCAGAGACCCAGTACTTC.

This clonotype was seen a handful of times. V gene TRBV20-1 combines with J gene TRBJ2-1; D gene uncertain. The V gene lost 0 bases and the J gene lost 0 bases, with 15 bases spanning the gap. The CDR3 is made up of 17 amino acids. The V gene's germline CDR1 is DFQATT and CDR2 SNEGSKA (reference sequence). The CDR3, as DNA: TGCAGTGCTAGAGATCTTGGAACTATTCGCTCCTACAATGAGCAGTTCTTC. Its translation is CSARDLGTIRSYNEQFF.

The rearrangement uses TRBV15 and TRBJ2-3, with D possibly matching TRBD2 (6 bases). The germline gives CDR1 LNHNV, CDR2 YYDKDF (reference sequence). The V gene lost 0 bases and the J gene lost 6 bases, with 19 bases spanning the gap. The CDR3 spans 17 residues. The CDR3 region is CATSRDRSGVGMDTQYF. The CDR3 DNA reads as TGTGCCACCAGCAGAGATCGTTCGGGGGTCGGAATGGATACGCAGTATTTT.

The rearrangement links TRBV4-1 to TRBJ2-2; 7 bases line up with TRBD1. This CDR3 has 15 amino acids. The germline gives CDR1 MGHRA, CDR2 YSYEKL. The junction had 9 bases not matched to a gene; V was cut back by 4 bases and J by 7 bases. The chain's CDR3 is CASSRDSIAGGELFF. CDR3 coding DNA: TGCGCCAGCAGCCGGGACAGTATCGCCGGCGGGGAGCTGTTTTTT.

This clonotype was seen ten or more times. CDR3 loop: CASSLTGETGEQYF. The CDR3, as DNA: TGTGCCAGCAGCTTAACAGGGGAGACGGGAGAGCAGTACTTC. This chain uses TRBV7-6 with TRBJ2-7; 7 nucleotides match TRBD1. Germline loops: CDR1 SGHVS, CDR2 FNYEAQ. The ends lost 2 bases at V and 7 bases at J; junction bases unmatched: 8. CDR3 length: 14 residues.

V is TRBV10-3 and J is TRBJ2-6, with no clear D. Germline loops: CDR1 ENHRY, CDR2 SYGVKD. CDR3 length: 17 amino acids. V was cut by 10 bases and J by 0 bases, with 19 bases left in between. The CDR3 here is CATHLTGPRSGANVLTF. DNA for the CDR3: TGTGCCACCCACCTTACCGGGCCTCGCTCTGGGGCCAACGTCCTGACTTTC.

This clonotype was seen at least ten times. The gene calls are TRBV5-1 and TRBJ1-1; a possible D gene is TRBD1 (5 bases). This CDR3 is built from 16 residues. From germline, CDR1 is SGHRS and CDR2 YFSETQ. V lost 0 bases and J 1 base, leaving 13 bases between the germline ends. CDR3 in DNA: TGCGCCAGCAGCTTGGGGGACGGGCCGAGGAACACTGAAGCTTTCTTT. Amino acid sequence: CASSLGDGPRNTEAFF. The variable domain in full, with the rest retrieved from reference TRBV5-1 and TRBJ1-1, is KAGVTQTPRYLIKTRGQQVTLSCSPISGHRSVSWYQQTPGQGLQFLFEYFSETQRNKGNFPGRFSGRQFSNSRSEMNVSTLELGDSALYLCASSLGDGPRNTEAFFGQGTRLTVV.

Ten or more counts support this clonotype. The chain recombines TRBV12-3 or TRBV12-4 with TRBJ2-1; 8 bases match TRBD2. This CDR3 is built from 20 residues. Trimming at V came to 3 bases and at J to 8 bases, leaving 24 bases not matched to a gene. CDR3 protein: CASSLARGLVVEYTLDEQFF. In DNA, the CDR3 is TGTGCCAGCAGTTTGGCCCGGGGACTAGTGGTGGAGTACACCTTGGATGAGCAGTTCTTC.

This clonotype was observed many times. The chain combines TRBV12-3 or TRBV12-4 with TRBJ1-6, with 9 bases aligning to TRBD1. The V segment lost 5 bases and the J segment 5 bases; nucleotides outside the gene matches: 4. CDR3 size: 15 residues. DNA of the CDR3: TGTGCCAGCAGTCTAAGGGACAGGGATAATTCACCCCTCCACTTT. Its protein product is CASSLRDRDNSPLHF.

This clonotype was seen more than once but under ten times. Just one base apart from a much larger clone, this may be a read error. The chain uses TRBV27 and TRBJ2-7; D is possibly TRBD2 (6 bases). The CDR3 totals 15 residues. Germline CDR1 reads MNHEY; CDR2 reads SMNVEV (reference sequence). V lost 3 bases and J 3 bases, leaving 15 bases between the germline ends. The CDR3 loop reads CASSFGPAGGYEQYF. CDR3 in DNA: TGTGCCAGCAGTTTCGGACCAGCGGGTGGCTACGAGCAGTACTTC.

This clonotype was observed at least ten times. The rearrangement joins TRBV20-1 to TRBJ2-1; 10 nucleotides agree with TRBD2. Germline assignment: CDR1 DFQATT and CDR2 SNEGSKA (reference sequence). With V trimmed by 0 bases and J by 7 bases, 6 bases remained unmatched. The CDR3 extends over 15 amino acids. CDR3 loop: CSARDGGLADNEQFF. The CDR3, as DNA: TGCAGTGCTAGAGATGGCGGACTAGCGGATAATGAGCAGTTCTTC.

This clonotype was observed at least ten times. The CDR3 spells CASSQGTGGRDTEAFF. The CDR3 DNA follows: TGCGCCAGCAGCCAAGGGACAGGGGGCAGGGACACTGAAGCTTTCTTT. This chain connects TRBV5-1 to TRBJ1-1; 12 bases fit TRBD1. V trimming: 4 bases; J trimming: 3 bases; junction bases outside the gene matches: 7. Germline CDR1 reads SGHRS; CDR2 reads YFSETQ. The CDR3 totals 16 residues.

This chain uses TRBV4-1 with TRBJ2-1; 10 bases fit TRBD1. The CDR3 length is 16 residues. Looked up from germline, CDR1 is MGHRA and CDR2 is YSYEKL. V lost 6 bases, J lost 2 bases, and 7 bases stayed unmatched. CDR3 sequence (DNA): TGCGCCAGCAGGTTTACCGGGACAGGGGCCTACAATGAGCAGTTCTTC. Translation: CASRFTGTGAYNEQFF.